This TCR beta chain comes out of a study of blood T cell repertoires in COVID-19. As for the study in general: Acute-phase and convalescent COVID-19 samples originated in the United States, Italy and Spain. The analysed material was cDNA or gDNA that came from T cells, B-cell-depleted T cells, or PBMCs.

In the original workflow: Nucleated cell number was recorded as an estimate derived from reference gene primer amplification. Profiled with immunoSEQ multiplex PCR; TCRdb holds only in-frame clones, not every one. That table supplies the V and J calls and clone size; D and trimming were determined from the DNA. This sample carries 70,000 or so clones, approximately 90% of them seen once, and the ten largest clones take around 0.6%. The V end was cut by 1 base, the J end by 2 bases, with 10 bases between. The germline V gene encodes CDR1 SEHNR and CDR2 FQNEAQ (reference sequence). There are 15 residues in the CDR3.

The sample was peripheral blood. The chain uses TRBV7-9 and TRBJ2-3; tentatively, D is TRBD2 (6 bases). The receptor was derived from a man aged 60 to 75 with acute or convalescent COVID-19. The CDR3 DNA reads TGTGCCAGCAGCTTAGTAACGGGAGCCACAGATACGCAGTATTTT. This translates into CASSLVTGATDTQYF.